The entry that follows covers one TCR beta chain sequence. What this receptor recognizes is not known. Per-base qualities were not stored, and no clone one base away is much larger. Per the publication, the treatment or condition label means: preoperative locoregional IRX-2 cytokine immunotherapy. The samples were obtained from a phase Ib study that tested preoperative, locoregional IRX-2 cytokine immunotherapy meant to prime immune responses. The donors were early-stage breast cancer patients who were given IRX-2 prior to surgery. These data come from a study of preoperative IRX-2 immunotherapy in early breast cancer (dated by TCRdb to between 2017 and 2020). The library was built by means of the immunoSEQ multiplex PCR assay. This immuneACCESS table, as held by TCRdb, lists in-frame sequences with V and J called but not all clones. Of the missing ones, under half trace to an unresolved V gene in checked studies; the others have no known cause. The sample table holds about 42,000 clones, of which 60% to 80% were seen once. The ten top clones hold roughly 1.2% of the sample.

This material consisted of tumor tissue, taken after IRX-2 immunotherapy. The origin of this receptor is a human donor with breast cancer.

The DNA sequence is given as TGTGCCAGCTCACCGAATAGAGGGACAGCCTATGGCTACACCTTC. Its amino acids are CASSPNRGTAYGYTF. This chain joins TRBV18 to TRBJ1-2; TRBD1 lines up with 7 middle nucleotides. V is pruned by 3 bases and J by 4 bases, leaving 8 bases of the junction without a gene match. Spanning cysteine to phenylalanine, the CDR3 consists of 15 amino acids. Of the read, only the CDR3 DNA is kept; its 45 bases are in frame from base 1. Reading the germline V gene gives CDR1 KGHSH and CDR2 LQKENI.